The 18 T cell receptor beta chains presented below share a single source sample, sequenced in a study of patients and donors after allogeneic stem cell transplantation. MiXCR, run by TCRdb on the RT-PCR reads, gives a single entry per CDR3 protein. The repertoire holds some 200,000 distinct CDR3 sequences, 41% seen once, with 33% in the top ten. Sequencing input: blood, either unsorted or a sorted T cell fraction (not recorded which). The receptors here all came from a human donor who was either an allogeneic HSCT recipient or a stem cell or donor lymphocyte infusion donor (not recorded which). It is not recorded whose cells these are; they may come from a transplant donor.

CDR3 sequence: CASSYEGVMDNQPQHF. Here the CDR3 DNA reads TGTGCCAGCAGTTACGAGGGAGTCATGGACAATCAGCCCCAGCATTTT. The genes are TRBV6-2 or TRBV6-3 and TRBJ1-5; D not resolved. V lost 2 bases and J lost 3, with 14 bases in between. This CDR3 region has 16 residues. Germline CDR1 MNHEY, CDR2 SVGEGT.

This clonotype was seen a few times. J is TRBJ2-1 and V is TRBV20-1; 13 positions agree with TRBD2. With 1 base clipped from V and 4 bases from J, the junction kept 4 bases outside the gene matches. The CDR3 totals 16 residues. The germline V gene encodes CDR1 DFQATT and CDR2 SNEGSKA (reference sequence). CDR3 DNA sequence: TGCAGTGCTAGAGGACTAGCGGGAGGCTCTTACAATGAGCAGTTCTTC. It encodes CSARGLAGGSYNEQFF.

J is TRBJ2-2 and V is TRBV4-2, with no clear D. The CDR3 consists of 14 residues. The V gene lost 2 bases and the J gene lost 2 bases, with 6 bases spanning the gap. Germline CDR1 LGHNA, CDR2 YNFKEQ. The CDR3 region is CASSQQDNTGELFF. In nucleotides, the CDR3 is TGTGCCAGCAGCCAACAGGATAACACCGGGGAGCTGTTTTTT.

The chain has TRBV7-2 and TRBJ1-2, with TRBD1 identical over 11 bases. The CDR3 consists of 15 residues. CDR1 SGHTA and CDR2 FQGNSA come from the germline V gene. Trimming at V came to 5 bases and at J to 4 bases, leaving 6 bases not matched to a gene. CDR3 protein: CASSPGTGGFYGYTF. CDR3 nucleotide sequence: TGTGCCAGCAGCCCCGGGACAGGGGGGTTCTATGGCTACACCTTC.

A few counts support this clonotype. The chain uses TRBV3-1 and TRBJ1-3; D is undetermined. The CDR3 totals 15 residues. CDR1 is LGHDT, CDR2 YNNKEL, per germline (reference sequence). V lost 2 bases to trimming and J lost 0 bases, with 8 bases between them. The CDR3 here is CASSQFLTSGNTIYF. Written as DNA, the CDR3 is TGTGCCAGCAGCCAATTCCTGACCTCTGGAAACACCATATATTTT.

This clonotype was found a few times. The chain employs TRBV24-1 and TRBJ1-1, with D unclear. The CDR3 runs to 12 residues. Germline CDR1 reads KGHDR; CDR2 reads SFDVKD. V gave up 3 bases and J gave up 6 bases, with 7 bases separating them. This CDR3 reads CATSDIQSEAFF. The DNA of the CDR3 is TGTGCCACCAGTGATATCCAATCTGAAGCTTTCTTT.

The genes are TRBV5-1 and TRBJ2-3, with D maybe TRBD1 (5 bases). The CDR3 totals 15 residues. The germline gives CDR1 SGHRS, CDR2 YFSETQ. The V end lost 5 bases, the J end lost 0 bases, and 13 bases lay between the germline ends. The CDR3 region has the DNA TGCGCCAGCAGGAGGACACGGTTAAGCACAGATACGCAGTATTTT. Translated, it gives CASRRTRLSTDTQYF.

This clonotype was observed a few times. The chain links TRBV5-1 to TRBJ2-5; D unresolved. Trimming took off 4 bases at V and 5 bases at J, with 18 bases between the two ends. The CDR3 is made up of 15 amino acids. CDR1 is SGHRS and CDR2 is YFSETQ in the germline V gene. The CDR3 region has the DNA TGCGCCAGCAGCCCGGTGGTGGCTGTCCCCGAGACCCAGTACTTC. Translation: CASSPVVAVPETQYF.

The chain joins TRBV28 to TRBJ1-2; D gene uncertain. The length of the CDR3 is 11 residues. Germline V gene data show CDR1 as MDHEN and CDR2 as SYDVKM. Trimming shortened V by 6 bases and J by 5 bases, and 7 bases separated the two germline ends. This CDR3 is CASSSNYGYTF. Written as DNA, the CDR3 is TGTGCCAGCAGCTCGAATTATGGCTACACCTTC.

The rearrangement links TRBV24-1 to TRBJ2-3, with 10 bases fitting TRBD2. V trimming: 3 bases; J trimming: 4 bases; junction bases outside the gene matches: 6. The CDR3 sequence is 16 residues long. Germline V gene lookup returns CDR1 KGHDR and CDR2 SFDVKD. CDR3 in amino acids: CATSDPLAGESDTQYF. CDR3 coding DNA: TGTGCCACCAGTGATCCCCTAGCGGGAGAGTCAGATACGCAGTATTTT.

The genes are TRBV27 and TRBJ2-1, with TRBD2 matching 11 bases. Germline V lookup: CDR1 MNHEY, CDR2 SMNVEV (reference sequence). The CDR3 consists of 16 residues. V gave up 7 bases and J gave up 6 bases; unmatched junction bases: 11. The DNA for the CDR3 is TGTGCCAGCACCCAGACTAGCGGGATAGTCGGCAATGAGCAGTTCTTC. This codes for CASTQTSGIVGNEQFF.

The chain combines TRBV4-2 with TRBJ2-5, with 7 positions matching TRBD1. The CDR3 sequence is 18 residues long. Trimming took 0 bases from V and 2 from J; bases not matched to a gene: 12. Per the germline V gene, CDR1 is LGHNA and CDR2 is YNFKEQ. As DNA, the CDR3 is TGTGCCAGCAGCCAAGATGTAAGGGGAACAGGGGATCAAGAGACCCAGTACTTC. Residues: CASSQDVRGTGDQETQYF.

CDR3 DNA sequence: TGTGCCAGCAGCTCGCACACCGGGGAGCTGTTTTTT. Amino acid sequence: CASSSHTGELFF. The gene calls are TRBV7-2 and TRBJ2-2; D call uncertain. CDR1 and CDR2 (germline): SGHTA, FQGNSA. The V end lost 4 bases, the J end lost 3 bases, and 3 bases lay between the germline ends. The CDR3 is 12 amino acids.

This clonotype was seen only once. The rearrangement links TRBV14 to TRBJ2-2; D is undetermined. The CDR3 is 16 residues long. Deletions cut 6 bases from V and 0 bases from J, with 14 bases between. Germline CDR1 is SGHDN and CDR2 is FVKESK. The CDR3 loop is CASSLIGLANTGELFF. The CDR3 DNA reads TGTGCCAGCAGTCTGATCGGGCTCGCGAACACCGGGGAGCTGTTTTTT.

This clonotype was counted a few times. The chain joins TRBV7-9 to TRBJ2-1; 13 bases align to TRBD2. This CDR3 has 14 residues. The germline V gene has CDR1 SEHNR and CDR2 FQNEAQ (reference sequence). Unmatched junction bases numbered 9, after V lost 4 bases and J lost 15 bases. The CDR3 sequence is CASSSPGLAGVMFF. As DNA, the CDR3 is TGTGCCAGCAGCTCCCCAGGACTAGCGGGGGTAATGTTCTTC.

The V gene is TRBV5-6, the J gene TRBJ1-1; 7 bases agree with TRBD1. The CDR3 runs 13 residues. Germline CDR1 is SGHDT and CDR2 is YYEEEE. With 2 bases clipped from V and 5 bases from J, the junction kept 3 bases outside the gene matches. CDR3 in DNA: TGTGCCAGCAGCTTTGGGACAGTTACTGAAGCTTTCTTT. Protein sequence: CASSFGTVTEAFF.

The V and J genes are TRBV28 and TRBJ2-7; D not resolved. CDR1 is MDHEN, CDR2 SYDVKM, per germline. CDR3 length: 11 amino acids. V was trimmed by 7 bases and J by 4 bases, leaving 8 bases between them. The CDR3 region is CASNGPYEQYF. The CDR3 DNA follows: TGTGCCAGCAACGGGCCATACGAGCAGTACTTC.

The chain couples TRBV7-7 to TRBJ2-5; weak D call: TRBD2 (5 bases). Germline values: CDR1 SSHAT, CDR2 FNYEAQ (reference sequence). Trimming removed 4 bases from V and 2 bases from J, with 17 bases in between. The CDR3 loop spans 16 amino acids. In DNA, the CDR3 is TGTGCCAGCAGCTCCCCGGACTCTAACCCTCAAGAGACCCAGTACTTC. It specifies CASSSPDSNPQETQYF.